Following are 9 T cell receptor beta chains from one sample sequenced in a study of blood T cells in healthy people across ages. It was with a sample-barcoded 5' primer and a J-beta primer mix that a second PCR of roughly 7 to 12 cycles was run. TCRdb re-called the 5' RACE reads with MiXCR, one entry per CDR3 protein. Of 600,000 to 1,000,000 distinct CDR3 sequences in the sample, more than 45% are singletons; the top ten hold around 20%. The sequenced material came from blood. The source is a man younger than 45 in good health.

This chain uses TRBV20-1 with TRBJ1-6; maybe TRBD1 (5 bases). The V gene lost 3 bases and the J gene lost 7 bases, with 10 bases spanning the gap. CDR1 is DFQATT and CDR2 is SNEGSKA in the germline V gene (reference sequence). The CDR3 totals 13 residues. CDR3 region: CSARGDLNSPLHF. CDR3 nucleotides: TGCAGTGCTAGGGGGGATCTGAATTCACCCCTCCACTTT.

V is TRBV4-2 and J is TRBJ2-1, with 9 bases identical to TRBD2. This CDR3 region has 17 residues. Germline V CDR1 and CDR2: LGHNA, YNFKEQ. V lost 3 bases and J lost 3; bases outside the gene matches: 9. CDR3 sequence reads: CASSHLREGTDYNEQFF. The CDR3 coding sequence is TGTGCCAGCAGCCACCTGCGGGAGGGAACGGACTACAATGAGCAGTTCTTC.

CDR3 residues: CASSLQRGVSYNEQYF. The CDR3 DNA reads as TGTGCCAGCAGTCTGCAACGGGGGGTCTCCTACAATGAGCAGTACTTC. The chain links TRBV12-3 or TRBV12-4 to TRBJ2-1; 7 positions agree with TRBD2. The J call may be faulty, since TRBJ2-7 better matches the DNA end. The CDR3 contains 16 residues.

This chain uses TRBV18 with TRBJ1-2; 9 nucleotides align to TRBD1. In germline, CDR1 is KGHSH, CDR2 LQKENI. After removal of 3 bases from V and 4 bases from J, the junction contained 6 bases not matched to a gene. This CDR3 has 15 residues. In DNA, the CDR3 is TGTGCCAGCTCACCCGGGACAGGGCTAGGCTATGGCTACACCTTC. The encoded protein is CASSPGTGLGYGYTF. Full variable domain (outside the CDR3, taken from reference TRBV18 and TRBJ1-2): NAGVMQNPRHLVRRRGQEARLRCSPMKGHSHVYWYRQLPEEGLKFMVYLQKENIIDESGMPKERFSAEFPKEGPSILRIQQVVRGDSAAYFCASSPGTGLGYGYTFGSGTRLTVV.

A few counts support this clonotype. The junction departs from the called germline gene at one end, perhaps through a read error. The genes are TRBV29-1 and TRBJ2-1; 14 positions agree with TRBD2. The germline V gene encodes CDR1 SQVTM and CDR2 ANQGSEA. This CDR3 contains 16 residues. In nucleotides, the CDR3 is TGCAGCGTTCGCGGGACTAGCGGGAGACAAGGCAATGAGCAGTTCTTT. Protein product: CSVRGTSGRQGNEQFF.

The chain joins TRBV20-1 to TRBJ1-4; 7 bases line up with TRBD1. CDR3 size: 14 residues. The germline CDR1 and CDR2 sequences are DFQATT and SNEGSKA (reference sequence). Trimming took 3 bases from V and 5 from J; bases not matched to a gene: 6. The CDR3 is CSARSGTDNEKLFF. Written as DNA, the CDR3 is TGCAGTGCTAGGTCCGGGACAGACAATGAAAAACTGTTTTTT.

The rearrangement joins TRBV20-1 to TRBJ2-1; 10 bases agree with TRBD2. The end of the DNA is better explained by TRBJ2-7, so the J call may be wrong. This CDR3 spans 13 amino acids. The V gene's germline CDR1 is DFQATT and CDR2 SNEGSKA (reference sequence). The CDR3 DNA sequence: TGCAGTGTCCCGACTAGCGGGTACAATGAGCAGTACTTC. This encodes CSVPTSGYNEQYF.

This clonotype was recorded a few times. The rearrangement uses TRBV29-1 and TRBJ2-7; a possible D gene is TRBD2 (5 bases). Trimming left V 4 bases short and J 3 bases short, with 13 bases between. The V gene's germline CDR1 is SQVTM and CDR2 ANQGSEA. The CDR3 consists of 13 residues. The CDR3 sequence is CSVVVTGNYEQYF. The CDR3 DNA reads TGCAGCGTTGTTGTGACGGGAAACTACGAGCAGTACTTC.

The chain is built from TRBV7-9 and TRBJ2-5; possible D gene TRBD2, 5 bases. V lost 7 bases and J 2 bases, leaving 8 bases between the germline ends. Germline CDR1 reads SEHNR; CDR2 reads FQNEAQ (reference sequence). The CDR3 runs to 12 residues. This CDR3 reads CASMDFQETQYF. The CDR3 nucleotides are TGTGCCAGCATGGACTTTCAAGAGACCCAGTACTTC.